These T cell receptor beta chains were read from a single sample in a study of CD8+ T cells in alopecia areata. The repertoire was sequenced with immunoSEQ multiplex PCR; TCRdb's copy has only in-frame clones and lacks some. Of 100,000 to 150,000 clones listed, about 46% are singletons. What was sequenced was NKG2D-low CD8+ T cells sorted from blood. The receptors originated from a human donor with alopecia areata. Each CDR3 is given with its conserved first and last residue. The D gene is left open where the match is weak. Rows may omit the clone size; those that give it use once, few, many or a size class.

V: TRBV30
D: .
J: TRBJ2-1
size: .
DNA: TGTGCCTGGAGTGAGGGAGTAGCGAATTGGAATGAGCAGTTCTTC
CDR3: CAWSEGVANWNEQFF

V: TRBV27
D: .
J: TRBJ1-6
size: once
DNA: TGTGCCAGTAGCCTGGGGGCAAACTCACCCCTCCACTTT
CDR3: CASSLGANSPLHF

V: TRBV4-3
D: .
J: TRBJ2-7
size: .
DNA: TGCGCCAGCAGCCAAGAGGTCTCCAGGGTATACTCCTACGAGCAGTACTTC
CDR3: CASSQEVSRVYSYEQYF

V: TRBV7-9
D: TRBD1
J: TRBJ1-1
size: few
DNA: TGTGCCAGCAGCTCGGACAGGGGAGGCACTGAAGCTTTCTTT
CDR3: CASSSDRGGTEAFF

V: TRBV29-1
D: .
J: TRBJ1-6
size: .
DNA: TGCAGCGTTGATGGGGGGCAAGATCGATCACCCCTCCACTTT
CDR3: CSVDGGQDRSPLHF

V: TRBV27
D: .
J: TRBJ2-3
size: .
DNA: TGTGCCAGCAGTTTTTACGGCAACACAGATACGCAGTATTTT
CDR3: CASSFYGNTDTQYF

V: TRBV11-2
D: TRBD1
J: TRBJ2-5
size: few
DNA: TGTGCCAGCAGCTCCCCACGGGGGACAGGGGACACCCAGTACTTC
CDR3: CASSSPRGTGDTQYF

V: TRBV29-1
D: TRBD1
J: TRBJ2-1
size: .
DNA: TGCAGCGTTGAAGGGGACAGCTACAATGAGCAGTTCTTC
CDR3: CSVEGDSYNEQFF

V: TRBV7-9
D: .
J: TRBJ2-1
size: few
DNA: TGTGCCAGCAGTTTGGACAGCCGCTACAATGAGCAGTTCTTC
CDR3: CASSLDSRYNEQFF

V: TRBV4-1
D: .
J: TRBJ2-2
size: .
DNA: TGCGCCAGCAGCCAAGAAGGCACTACTGGCGGGGAGCTGTTTTTT
CDR3: CASSQEGTTGGELFF

V: TRBV29-1
D: .
J: TRBJ2-3
size: .
DNA: TGCAGCGCCTCCACGGTACCAGATACGCAGTATTTT
CDR3: CSASTVPDTQYF

V: TRBV11-2
D: .
J: TRBJ2-7
size: .
DNA: TGTGCCAGCAGCTTTAATCAGGACTACGAGCAGTACTTC
CDR3: CASSFNQDYEQYF

V: TRBV12-5
D: .
J: TRBJ2-7
size: few
DNA: TGTGCTAGTGGCACCACCGTTAGGGAGCAGTACTTC
CDR3: CASGTTVREQYF

V: TRBV23-1
D: TRBD1
J: TRBJ1-5
size: .
DNA: TGCGCCAGCAGTCAACCGGGACAGAGCAATCAGCCCCAGCATTTT
CDR3: CASSQPGQSNQPQHF

V: TRBV30
D: TRBD2
J: TRBJ2-7
size: .
DNA: TGTGCCTGGAGTCGGGGTAGCGGGGCCCCCTACGAGCAGTACTTC
CDR3: CAWSRGSGAPYEQYF

V: TRBV29-1
D: TRBD2
J: TRBJ2-7
size: .
DNA: TGCAGCGCCCGGGGGGGTGATTCCTACGAGCAGTACTTC
CDR3: CSARGGDSYEQYF

V: TRBV5-1
D: .
J: TRBJ2-7
size: few
DNA: TGCGCCAGCAGCTTGGACTGGAGTGGGTCCTACGAGCAGTACTTC
CDR3: CASSLDWSGSYEQYF